The sequence of this TCR beta chain was determined in a study of vaccination effects on CD4 cells after COVID-19. V was clipped by 6 bases and J by 2 bases, with 18 bases between them. Germline V CDR1 and CDR2: WNHNN, SYGVQD (reference sequence). CDR3 length: 16 residues. Within the ViraFEST assay, antigen-specific CD4+ T cells underwent expansion with viral peptide pools prior to sequencing. Subsequent to 10 days of culture, CD4+ T cells were isolated. Participants were given two doses of BNT162b2 or mRNA-1273 vaccine. Nobody among the vaccine recipients had prior SARS-CoV-2 infection (nucleocapsid antibodies were negative). Half-medium changes using IL-2 medium occurred on days 3 and 7. Generated by immunoSEQ multiplex PCR, the TCRdb table keeps only in-frame clones and is missing some. The sample holds about 24,000 clones, approximately 80% seen once. Turning to this clone: Its antigen is unknown.

Specimen: CD4+ T cells from PBMCs cultured with SARS-CoV-2 spike peptides, collected after COVID-19 vaccination. This sequence was found in a human donor who received a COVID-19 vaccine. Some clones in this sample may be carry-over from other donors' samples. The chain combines TRBV10-1 with TRBJ2-3; D perhaps matches TRBD2 (7 bases). The CDR3: CASSPLAGALTDTQYF. Written as DNA, the CDR3 is TGCGCCAGCAGCCCGCTCGCGGGGGCTCTCACAGATACGCAGTATTTT.